The 13 T cell receptor beta chains in this list originate from one sample, sequenced in a study of beta chain features in type 1 diabetes. Study results and limitations: Among patients with Type 1 diabetes, TCRB CDR3s were moderately but significantly shorter in every one of the four CD4+ subsets.

Of the isolated RNA, all was reverse transcribed, and so the sequenced material was expressed TCRB transcripts. Sequencing used immunoSEQ multiplex PCR; TCRdb keeps in-frame clones, though not all of them. This sample has hundreds of thousands of clones, with roughly 12% found just once. These receptors lack a known antigen. The sample taken for sequencing was naive CD4+ T cells from blood. The receptors were sampled from a man younger than 35 with type 1 diabetes.

This clone was detected only a few times. The chain couples TRBV7-9 to TRBJ2-7; the D gene is possibly TRBD2 (5 bases). There are 16 residues in the CDR3. CDR1 SEHNR and CDR2 FQNEAQ come from the germline V gene (reference sequence). The ends were cut back, 5 bases at V and 0 bases at J, with 17 bases in the middle. CDR3 protein: CASSAVSGETSYEQYF. The CDR3 DNA reads as TGTGCCAGCAGCGCCGTTTCCGGGGAAACCTCCTACGAGCAGTACTTC.

This clone was counted between two and nine times. The chain joins TRBV2 to TRBJ2-7; D is perhaps TRBD2 (6 bases). CDR3 length: 14 amino acids. Germline loops: CDR1 SNHLY, CDR2 FYNNEI. V was clipped by 4 bases and J by 5 bases, with 15 bases between them. The chain's CDR3 is CASSVRGAVDEQYF. DNA for the CDR3: TGTGCCAGCAGTGTGCGCGGGGCGGTAGACGAGCAGTACTTC.

The chain joins TRBV5-1 to TRBJ2-7; TRBD1 matches at 7 bases. The CDR3 is made up of 15 amino acids. The V gene's germline CDR1 is SGHRS and CDR2 YFSETQ. Trimming removed 5 bases from V and 3 bases from J; junction bases left unmatched: 11. Here the CDR3 DNA reads TGCGCCAGCAGGTCGCGACAGGGCCCGGACTACGAGCAGTACTTC. Translation: CASRSRQGPDYEQYF.

The chain is built from TRBV30 and TRBJ2-2, with unresolved D. The V gene lost 2 bases and the J gene lost 0 bases, with 7 bases spanning the gap. This CDR3 is built from 14 residues. CDR1 is GTSNPN and CDR2 is SVGIG in the germline V gene (reference sequence). This CDR3 is CAWSRNPNTGELFF. Written as DNA, the CDR3 is TGTGCCTGGAGTAGGAACCCGAACACCGGGGAGCTGTTTTTT.

This clone was observed a few times. The DNA for the CDR3 is TGCACCATTAAGAAGAACAATGAGCAGTTCTTC. Translated, it gives CTIKKNNEQFF. V usage is TRBV1 and J usage is TRBJ2-1. TRBV1 is marked as a pseudogene. The CDR3 has 11 amino acids.

This clone has more than one count but fewer than ten. The V gene is TRBV28, the J gene TRBJ2-7, with D uncertain. Trimming left V 10 bases short and J 4 bases short, with 20 bases between. The CDR3 is 14 amino acids. Germline CDR1 reads MDHEN; CDR2 reads SYDVKM. The CDR3 DNA sequence: TGTGCCACCCACCCAACGTCCTTTGATTACGAGCAGTACTTC. This sequence encodes CATHPTSFDYEQYF.

The genes are TRBV6-1 and TRBJ2-1; 10 bases align to TRBD1. Trimming took 4 bases from V and 8 from J; bases not matched to a gene: 11. The CDR3 is 16 amino acids. Germline CDR1 is MNHNS and CDR2 is SASEGT. The CDR3 here is CASSALPGGTGDEQFF. In DNA, the CDR3 is TGTGCCAGCAGTGCCCTTCCCGGTGGGACAGGGGATGAGCAGTTCTTC.

In DNA form, the CDR3 reads TGTGCCATCAGTGCCGAGCCTTGGGCACCCCTCCACTTT. Protein: CAISAEPWAPLHF. The J gene is TRBJ1-6, the V gene TRBV10-3; D unclear. The V gene's germline CDR1 is ENHRY and CDR2 SYGVKD. This CDR3 has 13 amino acids. Trimming stripped 4 bases from V and 11 bases from J, with 12 bases between.

This clone was observed a few times. This sequence joins TRBV9 and TRBJ1-2; 11 nucleotides align to TRBD1. Per germline, CDR1 SGDLS and CDR2 YYNGEE. J lost 11 bases, V lost 5 bases, and 14 bases had no gene match. This CDR3 has 15 amino acids. CDR3 DNA sequence: TGTGCCAGCAGTAGCCCCGGACAGGGGGCGGCTCGGTACACCTTC. This codes for CASSSPGQGAARYTF.

This clone turned up a few times. This sequence joins TRBV5-1 and TRBJ2-1, with D perhaps matching TRBD1 (6 bases). There are 12 residues in the CDR3. With 3 bases removed from V and 10 bases from J, the gap between germline ends came to 11 bases. Germline V gives CDR1 SGHRS, CDR2 YFSETQ. The CDR3 reads CASSSDSREQFF. The DNA of the CDR3 is TGCGCCAGCAGCTCGGACAGCCGGGAGCAGTTCTTC.

This chain joins TRBV7-2 and TRBJ2-2; 8 bases fit TRBD1. The CDR3 loop spans 16 amino acids. Germline values: CDR1 SGHTA, CDR2 FQGNSA. V trimming: 2 bases; J trimming: 1 base; junction bases outside the gene matches: 3. CDR3 bases: TGTGCCAGCAGCTTACAGGGGGCAGGGAACACCGGGGAGCTGTTTTTT. Translating gives CASSLQGAGNTGELFF.

The rearrangement links TRBV5-4 to TRBJ2-5; D is possibly TRBD1 or TRBD2 (5 bases each). CDR1 and CDR2 (germline): SGHNT, YYREEE (reference sequence). Trimming took off 9 bases at V and 5 bases at J, with 14 bases between the two ends. CDR3 length: 12 amino acids. The CDR3 DNA is TGTGCCACTGCCTCGGGGCGCGAGACCCAGTACTTC. Translation: CATASGRETQYF.

This clone has more than one count but fewer than ten. The chain combines TRBV20-1 with TRBJ2-2, with D perhaps matching TRBD1 (6 bases). With 6 bases removed from V and 5 bases from J, the gap between germline ends came to 7 bases. This CDR3 is 11 amino acids long. Germline values: CDR1 DFQATT, CDR2 SNEGSKA (reference sequence). The CDR3 nucleotides are TGCAGTGCCGGACAGACCGGGGAGCTGTTTTTT. Translated, it gives CSAGQTGELFF.